This T cell receptor (beta chain) was captured by sequencing in a study of cytomegalovirus exposure and HLA in healthy donors. The study's findings and limits: Earlier analysis found most TCR beta V segments productive about 87% or about 30% of the time. Presence/absence analyses supposed approximately even sequencing depth among donors. A later analysis showed that HLA-associated TCR beta chains had undergone more clonal expansion than equally common others. Among CMV-associated TCR beta chains, most appeared HLA-restricted in a later analysis.

Note on this clone: Its antigen is not identified.

The J segment lost 3 bases and the V segment lost 6 bases, leaving 9 bases of the junction unmatched. The CDR3 totals 15 residues. Germline V CDR1 and CDR2: SEHNR, FQNEAQ (reference sequence). The PCR employed 60 Vbeta primers together with 13 Jbeta primers. Here immunoSEQ multiplex PCR was the method, and the copy in TCRdb shows in-frame clones only, minus some. The profile shows roughly 80,000 clones, around 67% of them singletons. V is TRBV7-9 and J is TRBJ1-2; 8 bases map to TRBD1. The sequence was collected from a woman aged 50 to 65 in good health and CMV-seropositive. Material for sequencing was PBMCs. CDR3 sequence: CASRSGTGADYGYTF. The CDR3 nucleotides are TGTGCCAGCAGATCCGGGACAGGCGCCGACTATGGCTACACCTTC.